A single T cell receptor (beta chain) is shown here with its context. This entry is derived from a study of blood T cell repertoires in COVID-19. Study-level background: Italy, Spain and the United States were the sources of the convalescent and acute COVID-19 samples. T cells, B-cell-depleted T cells, or PBMCs supplied cDNA or gDNA.

In the original workflow: By means of reference gene primer amplification, nucleated cell counts were estimated. Only in-frame clones appear in the TCRdb table, and some are missing; sequencing was by immunoSEQ multiplex PCR. V and J calls plus clone size are reproduced from that table; the DNA served to infer D and trimming. This sample yields tens of thousands of clones, of which about 80% are seen a single time; around 15% belongs to the top ten. The germline V gene has CDR1 MNHEY and CDR2 SMNVEV (reference sequence). Trimming removed 6 bases from V and 0 bases from J, with 14 bases in between. The CDR3 extends over 15 amino acids.

The chain carries TRBV27 and TRBJ1-1; TRBD1 might be the D (5 bases). The source is a human donor in a cohort sampled during active COVID-19. What was sequenced was peripheral blood. CDR3 residues: CASRSTANMNTEAFF. CDR3 coding DNA: TGTGCCAGCAGATCGACAGCTAACATGAACACTGAAGCTTTCTTT.